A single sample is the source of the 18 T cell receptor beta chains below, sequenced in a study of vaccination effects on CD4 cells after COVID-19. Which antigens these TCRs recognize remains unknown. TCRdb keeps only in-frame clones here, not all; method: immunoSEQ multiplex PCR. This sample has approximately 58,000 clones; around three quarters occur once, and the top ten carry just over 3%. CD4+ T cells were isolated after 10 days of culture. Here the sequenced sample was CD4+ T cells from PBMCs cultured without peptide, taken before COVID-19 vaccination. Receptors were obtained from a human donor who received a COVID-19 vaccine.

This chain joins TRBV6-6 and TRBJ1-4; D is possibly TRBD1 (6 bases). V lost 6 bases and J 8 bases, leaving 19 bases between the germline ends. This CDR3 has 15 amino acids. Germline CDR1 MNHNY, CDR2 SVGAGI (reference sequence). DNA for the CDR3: TGTGCCAGCAGATATTCCCAAGGGGGAGAGGAAAAACTGTTTTTT. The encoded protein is CASRYSQGGEEKLFF.

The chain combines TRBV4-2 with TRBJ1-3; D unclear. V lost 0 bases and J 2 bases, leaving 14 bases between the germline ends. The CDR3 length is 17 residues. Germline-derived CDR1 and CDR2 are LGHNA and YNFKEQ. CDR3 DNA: TGTGCCAGCAGCCAAGATCGTGGGCGGGCGGCTGGAAACACCATATATTTT. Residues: CASSQDRGRAAGNTIYF.

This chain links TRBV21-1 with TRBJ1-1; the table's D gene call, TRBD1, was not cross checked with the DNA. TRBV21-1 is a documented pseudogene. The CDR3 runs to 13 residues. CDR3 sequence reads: CGRVRDRVCRAFF. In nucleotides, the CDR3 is TGTGGGAGGGTCCGGGACAGGGTGTGTAGAGCTTTCTTT.

The CDR3 DNA reads TGCGCCAGCAGCTTGTCGATCTCTGGGGCCAACGTCCTGACTTTC. Translating it yields CASSLSISGANVLTF. V and J are TRBV5-1 and TRBJ2-6, with D hard to call. The germline V gene encodes CDR1 SGHRS and CDR2 YFSETQ. This CDR3 is 15 amino acids long. The V gene lost 1 base and the J gene lost 0 bases, with 5 bases spanning the gap.

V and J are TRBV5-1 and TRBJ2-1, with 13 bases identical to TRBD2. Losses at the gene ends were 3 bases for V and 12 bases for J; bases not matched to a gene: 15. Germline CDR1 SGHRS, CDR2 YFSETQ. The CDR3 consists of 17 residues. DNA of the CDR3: TGCGCCAGCAGCTCGGCTGGGACTAGCGGGGCCTACAAGGGGCAGTTCTTC. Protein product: CASSSAGTSGAYKGQFF.

CDR3 in DNA: TGTGCCAGCAGTTACTCTGGGTCCTCCGATCAGCCCCAGCATTTT. Translation gives CASSYSGSSDQPQHF. The chain links TRBV6-2 or TRBV6-3 to TRBJ1-5; no firm D call. Germline CDR1 and CDR2: MNHEY and SVGEGT. The CDR3 runs to 15 residues. Trimming removed 0 bases at V and 5 bases at J, with 11 bases between.

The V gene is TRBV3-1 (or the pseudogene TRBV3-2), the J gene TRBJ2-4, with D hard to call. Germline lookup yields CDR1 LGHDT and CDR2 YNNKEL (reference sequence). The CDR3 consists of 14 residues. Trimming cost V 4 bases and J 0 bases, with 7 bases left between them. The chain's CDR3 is CASSRTEAKNIQYF. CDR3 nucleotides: TGTGCCAGCAGCCGGACGGAAGCCAAAAACATTCAGTACTTC.

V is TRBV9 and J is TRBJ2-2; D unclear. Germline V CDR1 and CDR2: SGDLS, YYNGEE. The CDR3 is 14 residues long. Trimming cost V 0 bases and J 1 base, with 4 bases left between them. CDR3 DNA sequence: TGTGCCAGCAGCGTAGGACGGAACACCGGGGAGCTGTTTTTT. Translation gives CASSVGRNTGELFF. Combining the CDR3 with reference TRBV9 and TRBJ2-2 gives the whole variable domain DSGVTQTPKHLITATGQRVTLRCSPRSGDLSVYWYQQSLDQGLQFLIQYYNGEERAKGNILERFSAQQFPDLHSELNLSSLELGDSALYFCASSVGRNTGELFFGEGSRLTVL.

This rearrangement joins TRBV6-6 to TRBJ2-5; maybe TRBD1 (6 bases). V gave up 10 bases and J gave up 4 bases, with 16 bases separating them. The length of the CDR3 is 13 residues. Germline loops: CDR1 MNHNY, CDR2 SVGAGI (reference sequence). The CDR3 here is CATQGPFGETQYF. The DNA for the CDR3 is TGTGCCACCCAGGGGCCATTCGGAGAGACCCAGTACTTC.

The CDR3 reads CASSPLNVQRGNTEAFF. CDR3 DNA sequence: TGCGCCAGCAGCCCATTGAACGTGCAGAGAGGGAACACTGAAGCTTTCTTT. The chain combines TRBV5-1 with TRBJ1-1, with D unclear. V lost 4 bases to trimming and J lost 1 base, with 20 bases between them. This CDR3 region has 17 residues. The germline V gene has CDR1 SGHRS and CDR2 YFSETQ. The full variable domain, rest sourced from reference TRBV5-1 and TRBJ1-1, is KAGVTQTPRYLIKTRGQQVTLSCSPISGHRSVSWYQQTPGQGLQFLFEYFSETQRNKGNFPGRFSGRQFSNSRSEMNVSTLELGDSALYLCASSPLNVQRGNTEAFFGQGTRLTVV.

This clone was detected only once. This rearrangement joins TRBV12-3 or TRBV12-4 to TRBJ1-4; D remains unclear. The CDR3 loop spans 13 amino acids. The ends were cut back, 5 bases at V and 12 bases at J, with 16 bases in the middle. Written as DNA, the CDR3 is TGTGCCAGCAGTCCGAGGACGATAACGGAACTGTTTTTT. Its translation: CASSPRTITELFF.

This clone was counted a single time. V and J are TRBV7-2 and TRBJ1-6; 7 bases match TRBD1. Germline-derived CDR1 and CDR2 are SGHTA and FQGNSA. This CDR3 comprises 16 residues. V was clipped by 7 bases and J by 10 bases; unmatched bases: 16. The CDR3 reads CASNDPLDRAGSPLHF. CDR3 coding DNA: TGTGCCAGCAACGACCCGCTCGACAGGGCAGGATCACCCCTCCACTTT.

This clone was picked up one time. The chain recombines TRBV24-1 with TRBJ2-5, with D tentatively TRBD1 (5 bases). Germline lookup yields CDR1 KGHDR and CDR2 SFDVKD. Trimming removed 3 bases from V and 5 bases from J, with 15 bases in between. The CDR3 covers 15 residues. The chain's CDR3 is CATSDPTGPGETQYF. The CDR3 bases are TGTGCCACCAGTGATCCAACAGGCCCCGGGGAGACCCAGTACTTC.

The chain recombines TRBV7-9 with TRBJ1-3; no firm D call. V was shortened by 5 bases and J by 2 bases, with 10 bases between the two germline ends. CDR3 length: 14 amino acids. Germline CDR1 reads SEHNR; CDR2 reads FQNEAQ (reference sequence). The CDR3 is CASSPRTAGNTIYF. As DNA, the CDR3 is TGTGCCAGCAGCCCCCGGACGGCTGGAAACACCATATATTTT.

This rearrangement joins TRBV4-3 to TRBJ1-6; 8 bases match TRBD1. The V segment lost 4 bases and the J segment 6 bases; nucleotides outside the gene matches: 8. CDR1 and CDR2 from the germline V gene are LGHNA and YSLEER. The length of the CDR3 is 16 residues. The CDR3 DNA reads TGCGCCAGCAGCCGCGAAGACAGGGGTGGTAATTCACCCCTCCACTTT. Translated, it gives CASSREDRGGNSPLHF.

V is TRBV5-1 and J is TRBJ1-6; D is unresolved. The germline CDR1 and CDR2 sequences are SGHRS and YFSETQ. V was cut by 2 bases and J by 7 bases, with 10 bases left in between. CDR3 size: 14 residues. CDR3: CASSFTQPNSPLHF. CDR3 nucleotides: TGCGCCAGCAGCTTTACACAGCCCAATTCACCCCTCCACTTT. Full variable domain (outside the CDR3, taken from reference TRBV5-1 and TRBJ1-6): KAGVTQTPRYLIKTRGQQVTLSCSPISGHRSVSWYQQTPGQGLQFLFEYFSETQRNKGNFPGRFSGRQFSNSRSEMNVSTLELGDSALYLCASSFTQPNSPLHFGNGTRLTVT.

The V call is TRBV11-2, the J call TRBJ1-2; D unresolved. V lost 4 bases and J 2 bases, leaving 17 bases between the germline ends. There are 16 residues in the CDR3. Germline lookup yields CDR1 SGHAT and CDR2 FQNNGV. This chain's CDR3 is CASSSDIGRINYGYTF. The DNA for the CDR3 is TGTGCCAGCAGCTCGGATATAGGACGGATAAACTATGGCTACACCTTC.

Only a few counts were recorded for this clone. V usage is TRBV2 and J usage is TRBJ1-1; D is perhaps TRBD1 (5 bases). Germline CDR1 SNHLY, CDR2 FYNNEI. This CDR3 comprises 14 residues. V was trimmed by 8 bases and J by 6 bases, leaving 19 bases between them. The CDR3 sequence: CASLSRLQAPEAFF. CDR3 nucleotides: TGTGCCAGCCTCTCTCGGTTACAGGCCCCTGAAGCTTTCTTT.